Listed below are T cell receptor beta chains from one sample, sequenced in a study of RUNX1 and TCR beta rearrangement in T-cell leukemia. TCRdb re-called the PCR reads through MiXCR, storing one row per CDR3 protein. The table includes approximately 760 distinct CDR3 sequences, about 31% detected once. The specimen sequenced was blood. These receptors were taken from a male donor with T-cell acute lymphoblastic leukemia. The CDR3 runs from the conserved cysteine through the conserved F or W. The D gene is left open where the match is weak. A clone size is listed for some rows: how often the clone was seen (once, few, many), or a class if it is expanded.

cdr3_length: 15
clone_size: medium-sized
v_call: TRBV19
d_call: -
j_call: TRBJ2-6
cdr3_nt: TGTGCCAGTACCACGGGAGTGGGTGGGGCCAACGTCCTGACTTTC
cdr3_aa: CASTTGVGGANVLTF

cdr3_length: 16
clone_size: large
v_call: TRBV11-2
d_call: -
j_call: TRBJ1-3
cdr3_nt: TGTGCCAGCAGCTCCCCCGTCTCTCCCCGTGGAAACACCATATATTTT
cdr3_aa: CASSSPVSPRGNTIYF

cdr3_length: 18
clone_size: medium-sized
v_call: TRBV4-1
d_call: -
j_call: TRBJ1-1
cdr3_nt: TGCGCCAGCAGCCAGGGGGGGCGAGGGCTCCCCATGAACACTGAAGCTTTCTTT
cdr3_aa: CASSQGGRGLPMNTEAFF

cdr3_length: 13
clone_size: few
v_call: TRBV28
d_call: -
j_call: TRBJ1-4
cdr3_nt: TGTGCCAGCGGAGGGACGAGCAATGAAAAACTGTTTTTT
cdr3_aa: CASGGTSNEKLFF

cdr3_length: 14
clone_size: large
v_call: TRBV19
d_call: -
j_call: TRBJ1-1
cdr3_nt: TGTGCCAGTAGTATCGGTACAGGCAGGAGTAAAGCTTTCTTT
cdr3_aa: CASSIGTGRSKAFF

cdr3_length: 12
clone_size: -
v_call: TRBV28
d_call: -
j_call: TRBJ2-7
cdr3_nt: TGTGCCAGCAGTTCGACCCCCTACGAGCAGTACTTC
cdr3_aa: CASSSTPYEQYF

cdr3_length: 16
clone_size: few
v_call: TRBV3-1
d_call: TRBD2
j_call: TRBJ2-7
cdr3_nt: TGTGCCAGCAGCCAACAAGTGACTAGCGGGCCCTACGAGCAGTACTTC
cdr3_aa: CASSQQVTSGPYEQYF

cdr3_length: 13
clone_size: large
v_call: TRBV11-3
d_call: -
j_call: TRBJ1-1
cdr3_nt: TGTGCCAGCAGCTTGGGGGGGAACACTGAAGCTTTCTTT
cdr3_aa: CASSLGGNTEAFF

cdr3_length: 15
clone_size: -
v_call: TRBV11-1
d_call: -
j_call: TRBJ2-1
cdr3_nt: TGTGCCAGCAGCTTCTCTAGAGAGCGACACAATGAGCAGTTCTTC
cdr3_aa: CASSFSRERHNEQFF

cdr3_length: 14
clone_size: -
v_call: TRBV28
d_call: TRBD2
j_call: TRBJ2-5
cdr3_nt: TGTGCCAGCAGTTTGGCTAGCGGGACCGAGACCCAGTACTTC
cdr3_aa: CASSLASGTETQYF

cdr3_length: 11
clone_size: -
v_call: TRBV19
d_call: -
j_call: TRBJ2-2
cdr3_nt: TGTGCCAGTAGACACACCGGGGAGCTGTTTTTT
cdr3_aa: CASRHTGELFF

cdr3_length: 14
clone_size: -
v_call: TRBV14
d_call: -
j_call: TRBJ1-1
cdr3_nt: TGTTCCAGCATCCAAGCTCCGGTGCCCAATGAAGCTTTCTTT
cdr3_aa: CSSIQAPVPNEAFF

cdr3_length: 16
clone_size: large
v_call: TRBV12-3/TRBV12-4
d_call: TRBD1
j_call: TRBJ1-5
cdr3_nt: TGTGCCAGCAGGATCTCCAGGGGGCGTGCGAATCAGCCCCAGCATTTT
cdr3_aa: CASRISRGRANQPQHF

cdr3_length: 14
clone_size: once
v_call: TRBV29-1
d_call: -
j_call: TRBJ2-3
cdr3_nt: TGCAGCGGCCTCGACAAACCAGTCGCAGATACGCAGTATTTT
cdr3_aa: CSGLDKPVADTQYF

cdr3_length: 19
clone_size: -
v_call: TRBV11-2
d_call: -
j_call: TRBJ1-3
cdr3_nt: TGTGCCAGCAGCTTACGCCCTTCGGACAGCTCGGGGGGGGGAAACACCATATATTTT
cdr3_aa: CASSLRPSDSSGGGNTIYF

cdr3_length: 16
clone_size: few
v_call: TRBV7-9
d_call: -
j_call: TRBJ2-1
cdr3_nt: TGTGCCAGCAGTTTAATGGGACTTAGCTCCTACAATGAGCAGTTCTTC
cdr3_aa: CASSLMGLSSYNEQFF

cdr3_length: 15
clone_size: -
v_call: TRBV6-5
d_call: -
j_call: TRBJ1-1
cdr3_nt: TGTGCCAGCACCGTGACGCAGGGAGGTGAGGCTGAAGCTTTCTTT
cdr3_aa: CASTVTQGGEAEAFF